This T cell receptor (beta chain) was identified in a study of T-cell reconstitution after alpha-beta-depleted transplantation in children. Germline CDR1 reads SEHNR; CDR2 reads FQNEAQ (reference sequence). V shed 8 bases and J 1 base; nucleotides not matched to a gene: 10. CDR3 length equals 15 residues. Preparation of the TCRbeta library was carried out with unique molecular identifiers. TCRdb fed the PCR reads into MiXCR, producing one record per CDR3 protein. Among fewer than 450,000 distinct CDR3 sequences listed, 15% to 20% were seen once. This clonotype was observed a handful of times. Sequencing was performed on PBMCs, mostly from graft donor cells, taken 360 days after TCRalphabeta/CD19-depleted stem cell transplant. V usage is TRBV7-9 and J usage is TRBJ1-1; TRBD1 agrees at 7 bases. This TCR was recovered from a male patient aged 2-10 years who had a stem cell transplant for acute lymphoblastic leukemia, so the T cells may come from the graft donor. Here the CDR3 reads CASRTGVWGNTEAFF. The CDR3, as DNA: TGTGCCAGCCGAACAGGGGTATGGGGGAACACTGAAGCTTTCTTT.